This T cell receptor (beta chain) was retrieved from a study of response to subunit inactivated influenza vaccine listed by TCRdb under 2018. Describing the broader study: Deep quantitative T cell receptor repertoire profiling was used in the study to track responses to a trivalent subunit inactivated influenza vaccine.

Its CDR3 holds 13 amino acids, cysteine through phenylalanine. Kept here is only the CDR3 DNA, which spans 39 bases and is read in frame from base 1. Based on the germline V gene (reference sequence), the CDR1 and CDR2 sequences are LGHDT and YNNKEL. Trimming at the junction amounts to 5 bases on V and 5 bases on J, and the germline ends lie 12 bases apart. Points the paper makes about the study in general: According to the authors, only a limited number of new T cells may be recruited by each seasonal influenza vaccination.

For this clonotype: Its specific antigen is unknown. Base quality data are lacking; no much larger clone is found one base away.

Library preparation was by RT-PCR. The run used an Illumina HiSeq 2500. TCRdb reanalyzed the raw reads on its own, using fastp at Q25 for trimming and MiXCR for clone calling, and kept in-frame beta chains. Each entry is one CDR3 protein sequence, shown with its most common DNA and genes. The sample table holds approximately 700,000 distinct CDR3 sequences, of which around 13% were seen once. 5.5% to 7% of the sample is taken by the ten largest. The clonotype originates from a man aged 45-65 years who received an inactivated influenza vaccine. Donor details come from another sample of the same person, matched by shared clones. This specimen consisted of PBMCs from blood, obtained 14 days before vaccination. The chain employs TRBV3-1 and TRBJ1-2; TRBD1 is a weak D gene call, 5 bases matching. The CDR3 reads as follows: CASSFGTNYGYTF. The nucleotides are TGTGCCAGCAGCTTCGGGACGAATTATGGCTACACCTTC. Outside the CDR3, residues come from the reference TRBV3-1 and TRBJ1-2 proteins, so the full variable domain is: DTAVSQTPKYLVTQMGNDKSIKCEQNLGHDTMYWYKQDSKKFLKIMFSYNNKELIINETVPNRFSPKSPDKAHLNLHINSLELGDSAVYFCASSFGTNYGYTFGSGTRLTVV.